This TCR beta chain is from a study of tumor and adjacent non-tumor tissue in lung cancer. A modified ARM-PCR protocol with three rounds of nested PCR amplified TCRbeta. TCRdb called the multiplex PCR reads again in MiXCR, with one record for every CDR3 protein. The repertoire includes 70,000 or so distinct CDR3 sequences, almost 60% of them detected once, and around 20% sits in the top ten. Turning to this clonotype: The antigen is undetermined. Its ends do not fully match the called genes, so a read error is possible.

Germline V CDR1 and CDR2: LGHNA, YNFKEQ. This CDR3 contains 16 residues. Study-wide points: Patients with more diverse tumor TCRs had worse survival.

No cell sorting was done before RNA was extracted from the tissue. Newly diagnosed lung cancer patients had thoracic surgery in China, August–late 2014, without prior chemotherapy. This chain uses TRBV4-2 with TRBJ2-6, with 8 bases identical to TRBD2. The receptor was derived from a man aged 45-65 years with non-small cell lung cancer. The source material was lung tumor tissue. This chain's CDR3 is CPSSSNEGRGANVLTF. DNA of the CDR3: TGTCCCAGCAGCTCAAACGAGGGGCGGGGGGCCAACGTCCTGACATTC.